This is a list of T cell receptor beta chains from one sample in a study of cytomegalovirus exposure and HLA in healthy donors. The method was immunoSEQ multiplex PCR; TCRdb's version includes in-frame clones alone and lacks a portion of them. The sample lists some 330,000 clones; approximately 90% were seen once. Sequencing was done on a sample of PBMCs. The receptors come from a woman aged 18-29 years in good health and CMV-seronegative. The conserved cysteine and the conserved F or W are not part of the CDR3 here.

CDR3aa: ASSLGGTRSSYEQY; j_gene: TRBJ2-7; v_gene: TRBV5-6
CDR3aa: ASSTTARGSYEQY; j_gene: TRBJ2-7; v_gene: TRBV5-6
CDR3aa: ASSSRGGTEAF; j_gene: TRBJ1-1; v_gene: TRBV6-5
CDR3aa: ASSPGQGMGGYT; j_gene: TRBJ1-2; v_gene: TRBV28
CDR3aa: ASSLGSSGLYEQY; j_gene: TRBJ2-7; v_gene: TRBV7-9
CDR3aa: ASGLGQGEQY; j_gene: TRBJ2-7; v_gene: TRBV12-5
CDR3aa: ASSVEGDRGYEQY; j_gene: TRBJ2-7; v_gene: TRBV9
CDR3aa: ASSHDRDRGYT; j_gene: TRBJ1-2; v_gene: TRBV7-2
CDR3aa: ASTPAGGYGYT; j_gene: TRBJ1-2; v_gene: TRBV9
CDR3aa: ASSPNSRETQY; j_gene: TRBJ2-5; v_gene: TRBV7-3
CDR3aa: ASSLANPIQGRLDGYT; j_gene: TRBJ1-2; v_gene: TRBV7-9
CDR3aa: SAPREQNTEAF; j_gene: TRBJ1-1; v_gene: TRBV29-1
CDR3aa: ASSYPGQGTYEQY; j_gene: TRBJ2-7; v_gene: TRBV7-9
CDR3aa: ASSLESGTPYNEQF; j_gene: TRBJ2-1; v_gene: TRBV28
CDR3aa: ASSPRSLAGTYEQY; j_gene: TRBJ2-7; v_gene: TRBV18
CDR3aa: ASSPQTGRDTEAF; j_gene: TRBJ1-1; v_gene: TRBV9
CDR3aa: ASTSGQPSTDTQY; j_gene: TRBJ2-3; v_gene: TRBV5-1
CDR3aa: ASSPGQTYEQY; j_gene: TRBJ2-7; v_gene: TRBV6-5
CDR3aa: ASSEILGVSGANVLT; j_gene: TRBJ2-6; v_gene: TRBV2
CDR3aa: SVEDLRSEQF; j_gene: TRBJ2-1; v_gene: TRBV29-1
CDR3aa: SVQGSNEKLF; j_gene: TRBJ1-4; v_gene: TRBV29-1
CDR3aa: ASSFQGDNQPQH; j_gene: TRBJ1-5; v_gene: TRBV27
CDR3aa: ASSLAMREVVGELF; j_gene: TRBJ2-2; v_gene: TRBV7-2
CDR3aa: ASADFTDTQY; j_gene: TRBJ2-3; v_gene: TRBV6-1
CDR3aa: ASSQEVGRGTDTQY; j_gene: TRBJ2-3; v_gene: TRBV4-3
CDR3aa: ASRGQGGESNTEAF; j_gene: TRBJ1-1; v_gene: TRBV5-1
CDR3aa: ASSDRGQEQY; j_gene: TRBJ2-7; v_gene: TRBV28
CDR3aa: ASSEGLGGVRNEQY; j_gene: TRBJ2-7; v_gene: TRBV2
CDR3aa: ASSGEGYNEQF; j_gene: TRBJ2-1; v_gene: TRBV2
CDR3aa: ASSRGNEQF; j_gene: TRBJ2-1; v_gene: TRBV6-1
CDR3aa: ASSGLAGYTGELF; j_gene: TRBJ2-2; v_gene: TRBV9
CDR3aa: ASSWGQGASDEQY; j_gene: TRBJ2-7; v_gene: TRBV5-6
CDR3aa: ASSLGGSNYEQY; j_gene: TRBJ2-7; v_gene: TRBV5-6
CDR3aa: ASSTGQPQH; j_gene: TRBJ1-5; v_gene: TRBV6-1
CDR3aa: ASSSRQLQETQY; j_gene: TRBJ2-5; v_gene: TRBV5-6
CDR3aa: ASSNLAAGNEQF; j_gene: TRBJ2-1; v_gene: TRBV19
CDR3aa: ASSLELRGMTDTQY; j_gene: TRBJ2-3; v_gene: TRBV5-1
CDR3aa: ASRPTTGSYGYT; j_gene: TRBJ1-2; v_gene: TRBV19
CDR3aa: ASRQGSSYNEQF; j_gene: TRBJ2-1; v_gene: TRBV2
CDR3aa: ASSLWAINQPQH; j_gene: TRBJ1-5; v_gene: TRBV28
CDR3aa: ASSPAGSAHQETQY; j_gene: TRBJ2-5; v_gene: TRBV4-2
CDR3aa: ASSYSKGERLY; j_gene: TRBJ2-3; v_gene: TRBV6-5
CDR3aa: ASSLRGTSGGTDTQY; j_gene: TRBJ2-3; v_gene: TRBV27
CDR3aa: ASRTGGWRNTEAF; j_gene: TRBJ1-1; v_gene: TRBV6-1
CDR3aa: ASSHPGTANNYGYT; j_gene: TRBJ1-2; v_gene: TRBV4-3
CDR3aa: ASSLVAGGETQY; j_gene: TRBJ2-5; v_gene: TRBV28
CDR3aa: ASSPGTGRGQPQH; j_gene: TRBJ1-5; v_gene: TRBV5-1
CDR3aa: ASSVGGRSSGNTIY; j_gene: TRBJ1-3; v_gene: TRBV9
CDR3aa: ASGSGTGKYGYT; j_gene: TRBJ1-2; v_gene: TRBV28